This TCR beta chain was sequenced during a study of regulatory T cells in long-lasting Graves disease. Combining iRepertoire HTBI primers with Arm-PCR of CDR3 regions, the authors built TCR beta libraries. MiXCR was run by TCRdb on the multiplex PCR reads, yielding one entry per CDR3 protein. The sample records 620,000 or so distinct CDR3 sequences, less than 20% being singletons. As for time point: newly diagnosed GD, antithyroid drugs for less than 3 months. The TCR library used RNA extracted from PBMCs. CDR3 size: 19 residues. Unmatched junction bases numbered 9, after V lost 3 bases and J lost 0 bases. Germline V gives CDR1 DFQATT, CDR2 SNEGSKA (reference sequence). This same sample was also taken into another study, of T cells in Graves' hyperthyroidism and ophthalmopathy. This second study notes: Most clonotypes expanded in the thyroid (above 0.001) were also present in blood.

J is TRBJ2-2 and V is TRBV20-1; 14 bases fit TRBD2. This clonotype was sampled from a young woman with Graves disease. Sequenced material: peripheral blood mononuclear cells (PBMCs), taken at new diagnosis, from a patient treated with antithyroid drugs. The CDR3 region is CSASPRATSGRANTGELFF. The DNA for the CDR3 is TGCAGTGCTAGCCCCAGGGCGACTAGCGGGAGGGCGAACACCGGGGAGCTGTTTTTT.